These T cell receptor beta chains were read from a single sample in a study of blood T cell repertoires in COVID-19. Repertoires were generated with immunoSEQ multiplex PCR, while TCRdb's copy carries only in-frame clones and drops some. The table has approximately 280,000 clones, roughly 90% seen once. Sequencing was done on a sample of peripheral blood. The receptors originated from a man over 45 with acute or convalescent COVID-19. CDR3s include the opening cysteine and the closing phenylalanine or tryptophan. D genes are given only for firm matches. Expanded clones are given a class, and other clones once, few, many or no size at all.

j_call v_call clone_size d_call cdr3_aa cdr3_nt
TRBJ1-3 TRBV5-1 - - CASSADKRNTIYF TGCGCCAGCAGCGCTGACAAACGAAACACCATATATTTT
TRBJ2-1 TRBV4-1 - TRBD2 CASSQDRGTSGAYNEQFF TGCGCCAGCAGCCAAGATCGGGGGACTAGTGGGGCTTACAATGAGCAGTTCTTC
TRBJ2-1 TRBV3-1/TRBV3-2 - - CASSHDNRGSGEQFF TGTGCCAGCAGCCATGACAACCGGGGGAGTGGTGAGCAGTTCTTC
TRBJ1-5 TRBV6-5 - - CASSPTGGAGQPQHF TGTGCCAGCAGTCCCACCGGGGGGGCCGGACAGCCCCAGCATTTT
TRBJ2-7 TRBV5-1 once TRBD2 CASSLSGGFSYEQYF TGCGCCAGCAGCTTGAGCGGGGGGTTCTCCTACGAGCAGTACTTC
TRBJ2-2 TRBV24-1 - TRBD1 CATGGQGSSSTGELFF TGTGCCACCGGGGGACAGGGATCCTCTAGCACCGGGGAGCTGTTTTTT
TRBJ2-1 TRBV3-1/TRBV3-2 - - CASSQADEQFF TGTGCCAGCAGCCAAGCCGATGAGCAGTTCTTC
TRBJ2-7 TRBV19 - - CASSMGGQGYEQYF TGTGCCAGTAGTATGGGTGGGCAGGGCTACGAGCAGTACTTC
TRBJ2-3 TRBV6-4 - TRBD1 CASNPTGSSTDTQYF TGTGCCAGCAACCCGACAGGGAGTAGCACAGATACGCAGTATTTT
TRBJ1-1 TRBV19 few TRBD1 CASIRTGRGTEAFF TGTGCCAGTATTCGGACAGGGAGAGGCACTGAAGCTTTCTTT
TRBJ2-1 TRBV5-1 once - CASRGASYSYNEQFF TGCGCCAGCAGGGGAGCCAGCTACTCCTACAATGAGCAGTTCTTC
TRBJ1-1 TRBV5-5 - TRBD1 CASSREGQGDTEAFF TGTGCCAGCAGCCGGGAAGGACAGGGAGACACTGAAGCTTTCTTT
TRBJ1-5 TRBV6-4 - TRBD1 CASSALGQGFGQPQHF TGTGCCAGCAGTGCCCTGGGACAGGGATTCGGTCAGCCCCAGCATTTT
TRBJ2-5 TRBV7-3 - - CASSLTGHQETQYF TGTGCCAGCAGCTTGACAGGCCATCAAGAGACCCAGTACTTC
TRBJ1-1 TRBV2 - - CASIEQRLYTEAFF TGTGCCAGCATCGAGCAGCGACTCTACACTGAAGCTTTCTTT
TRBJ2-7 TRBV5-1 - - CASSPLQGSYEQYF TGCGCCAGCAGCCCCTTACAGGGATCCTACGAGCAGTACTTC
TRBJ1-3 TRBV6-5 - - CASAGGQNTIYF TGTGCCAGCGCGGGGGGACAAAACACCATATATTTT
TRBJ2-5 TRBV10-2 - - CASSPRGGVGETQYF TGCGCCAGCAGTCCCCGAGGGGGGGTCGGGGAGACCCAGTACTTC
TRBJ2-2 TRBV7-3 - TRBD1 CASSSTGAGELFF TGTGCCAGCAGCTCGACAGGGGCCGGGGAGCTGTTTTTT
TRBJ1-6 TRBV6-6 - TRBD1 CASSTRTGGYNSPLHF TGTGCCAGCAGTACTCGGACAGGGGGCTATAATTCACCCCTCCACTTT
TRBJ2-7 TRBV7-9 - - CASSLGRMSYEQYF TGTGCCAGCAGCTTAGGTAGAATGTCCTACGAGCAGTACTTC
TRBJ1-6 TRBV13 - TRBD1 CASSSTGTASPLHF TGTGCCAGCAGCTCGACAGGGACGGCTTCACCCCTCCACTTT
TRBJ1-4 TRBV7-2 - - CASTPVGATTNEKLFF TGTGCCAGCACCCCAGTGGGGGCGACAACTAATGAAAAACTGTTTTTT
TRBJ2-2 TRBV10-1 - - CATRGASTGELFF TGCGCCACTCGGGGGGCCTCCACCGGGGAGCTGTTTTTT
TRBJ1-1 TRBV19 - - CASTETVLTEAFF TGTGCCAGTACCGAAACAGTTCTCACTGAAGCTTTCTTT
TRBJ1-2 TRBV7-9 - - CASSTEYGYTF TGTGCCAGCAGCACTGAGTATGGCTACACCTTC
TRBJ2-6 TRBV5-1 - TRBD1 CASSVGQGGANVLTF TGCGCCAGCAGCGTCGGACAGGGTGGGGCCAACGTCCTGACTTTC
TRBJ2-5 TRBV18 - - CASSGAGQETQYF TGTGCCAGCTCCGGAGCGGGCCAAGAGACCCAGTACTTC
TRBJ2-7 TRBV6-5 - - CASRSIGMPYEQYF TGTGCCAGCAGGTCTATCGGGATGCCCTACGAGCAGTACTTC
TRBJ2-5 TRBV12-3/TRBV12-4 - - CASNTGLGPGYF TGTGCCAGCAACACCGGACTGGGCCCCGGGTACTTC
TRBJ2-2 TRBV3-1/TRBV3-2 - TRBD2 CASSPGGGAGELFF TGTGCCAGCAGCCCGGGAGGGGGTGCCGGGGAGCTGTTTTTT
TRBJ1-2 TRBV3-1/TRBV3-2 - TRBD1 CASSTGDSHNGYTF TGTGCCAGCAGCACGGGGGACAGCCACAATGGCTACACCTTC
TRBJ1-4 TRBV3-1/TRBV3-2 - - CASSQSGTTVFF TGTGCCAGCAGCCAAAGTGGGACTACGGTGTTTTTT
TRBJ1-2 TRBV9 - - CASSQRTGYGYTF TGTGCCAGCAGCCAGAGGACGGGGTATGGCTACACCTTC
TRBJ1-6 TRBV30 - - CAWELVGSPLHF TGTGCCTGGGAACTAGTTGGCTCACCCCTCCACTTT
TRBJ1-1 TRBV5-5 - TRBD1 CASSFQGAGNTEAFF TGTGCCAGCAGCTTCCAGGGGGCGGGGAACACTGAAGCTTTCTTT
TRBJ1-2 TRBV18 once - CASSLRTDGIEGYTF TGTGCCAGCTCGCTCCGGACCGACGGGATTGAAGGCTACACCTTC
TRBJ2-1 TRBV5-4 - TRBD2 CASSLKYAGGGNEQFF TGTGCCAGCAGCTTGAAGTACGCGGGGGGCGGGAATGAGCAGTTCTTC
TRBJ2-7 TRBV7-6 - TRBD1 CASSAGQGKKQYF TGTGCCAGCAGCGCAGGACAGGGGAAGAAGCAGTACTTC
TRBJ2-2 TRBV12-3/TRBV12-4 - - CATLGGAGELFF TGTGCCACCCTAGGGGGGGCCGGGGAGCTGTTTTTT
TRBJ2-3 TRBV5-5 - TRBD2 CASSLLGASGATSTDTQYF TGTGCCAGCAGCTTGCTGGGGGCTAGCGGGGCAACTAGCACAGATACGCAGTATTTT
TRBJ1-5 TRBV6-2/TRBV6-3 - - CASSDGGAGNQPQHF TGTGCCAGCAGCGATGGGGGGGCGGGCAATCAGCCCCAGCATTTT
TRBJ2-3 TRBV7-9 - TRBD2 CASSSQRGSTDTQYF TGTGCCAGCAGCTCCCAGCGGGGTAGCACAGATACGCAGTATTTT
TRBJ1-1 TRBV5-6 - - CASRPMGGWTEAFF TGTGCCAGCAGACCAATGGGGGGTTGGACTGAAGCTTTCTTT
TRBJ1-2 TRBV3-1/TRBV3-2 - - CASSQGAVDGYTF TGTGCCAGCAGCCAAGGGGCAGTCGATGGCTACACCTTC
TRBJ1-6 TRBV10-3 - - CAISVNRDSPLHF TGTGCCATCAGTGTTAACAGGGATTCACCCCTCCACTTT
TRBJ1-5 TRBV28 - TRBD1 CASSRDRGGQPQHF TGTGCCAGCAGTCGAGACAGGGGCGGTCAGCCCCAGCATTTT
TRBJ2-7 TRBV30 - - CAWSVSLLRHEQYF TGTGCCTGGAGTGTCTCCCTACTAAGGCACGAGCAGTACTTC
TRBJ2-7 TRBV25-1 - - CASSDPGQGYEQYF TGTGCCAGCAGTGACCCGGGCCAGGGATACGAGCAGTACTTC
TRBJ1-2 TRBV13 - - CASSFYGQRSGYTF TGTGCCAGCAGCTTTTACGGTCAGCGCAGCGGCTACACCTTC
TRBJ2-1 TRBV12-3/TRBV12-4 - TRBD2 CASSSFSGGEQFF TGTGCCAGCAGTTCTTTCTCGGGAGGAGAGCAGTTCTTC
TRBJ2-6 TRBV7-9 - - CASSLVVGDANVLTF TGTGCCAGCAGCTTAGTTGTCGGGGATGCCAACGTCCTGACTTTC
TRBJ1-1 TRBV3-1/TRBV3-2 few - CASSQGPGGEAFF TGTGCCAGCAGCCAAGGACCCGGAGGTGAAGCTTTCTTT
TRBJ1-5 TRBV2 - - CASGGGSPSQPQHF TGTGCCAGCGGGGGCGGGTCACCTTCTCAGCCCCAGCATTTT
TRBJ1-2 TRBV3-1/TRBV3-2 - - CASSLSQGRGGYTF TGTGCCAGCAGCCTATCACAGGGTCGAGGCGGCTACACCTTC
TRBJ2-7 TRBV10-1 - - CASSESRGNSYEQYF TGCGCCAGCAGTGAGTCCAGAGGCAACTCCTACGAGCAGTACTTC
TRBJ2-7 TRBV18 - - CASSPSTVNYEQYF TGTGCCAGCTCACCATCGACAGTCAACTACGAGCAGTACTTC
TRBJ1-5 TRBV9 - - CASSVGQSGNQPQHF TGTGCCAGCAGCGTAGGACAGAGCGGCAATCAGCCCCAGCATTTT
TRBJ2-3 TRBV5-4 - TRBD2 CASSLGGLAADTQYF TGTGCCAGCAGCTTGGGGGGTCTAGCGGCAGATACGCAGTATTTT